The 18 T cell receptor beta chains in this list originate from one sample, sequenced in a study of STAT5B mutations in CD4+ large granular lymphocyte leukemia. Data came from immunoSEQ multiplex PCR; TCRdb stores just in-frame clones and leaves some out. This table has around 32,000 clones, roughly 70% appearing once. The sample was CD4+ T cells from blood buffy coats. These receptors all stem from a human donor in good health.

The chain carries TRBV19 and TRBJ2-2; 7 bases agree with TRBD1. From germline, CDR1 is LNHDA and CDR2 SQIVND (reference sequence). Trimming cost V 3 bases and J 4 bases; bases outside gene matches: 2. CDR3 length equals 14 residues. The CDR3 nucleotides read TGTGCCAGTAGTATTAACAGGGGCACCGGGGAGCTGTTTTTT. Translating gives CASSINRGTGELFF. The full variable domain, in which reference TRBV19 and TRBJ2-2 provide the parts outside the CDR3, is DGGITQSPKYLFRKEGQNVTLSCEQNLNHDAMYWYRQDPGQGLRLIYYSQIVNDFQKGDIAEGYSVSREKKESFPLTVTSAQKNPTAFYLCASSINRGTGELFFGEGSRLTVL.

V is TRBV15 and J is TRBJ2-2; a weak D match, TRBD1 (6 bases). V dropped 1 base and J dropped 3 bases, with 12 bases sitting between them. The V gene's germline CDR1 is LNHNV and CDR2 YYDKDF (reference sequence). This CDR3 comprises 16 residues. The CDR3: CATSRATGTYTGELFF. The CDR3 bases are TGTGCCACCAGCAGAGCCACCGGGACATACACCGGGGAGCTGTTTTTT.

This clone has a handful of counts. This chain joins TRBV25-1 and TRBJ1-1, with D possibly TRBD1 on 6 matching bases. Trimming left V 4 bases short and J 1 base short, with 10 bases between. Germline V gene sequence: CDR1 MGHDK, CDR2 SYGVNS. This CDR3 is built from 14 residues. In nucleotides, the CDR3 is TGTGCCAGCAGTGTCAGGGGCCCGAACACTGAAGCTTTCTTT. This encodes CASSVRGPNTEAFF.

This CDR3 is CASSVRLAGGPRQYF. CDR3 coding DNA: TGTGCCAGCAGCGTACGACTAGCGGGGGGCCCACGGCAGTACTTC. V and J are TRBV9 and TRBJ2-7; 13 bases match TRBD2. CDR1 SGDLS and CDR2 YYNGEE come from the germline V gene. V gave up 1 base and J gave up 9 bases; unmatched junction bases: 7. The CDR3 covers 15 residues.

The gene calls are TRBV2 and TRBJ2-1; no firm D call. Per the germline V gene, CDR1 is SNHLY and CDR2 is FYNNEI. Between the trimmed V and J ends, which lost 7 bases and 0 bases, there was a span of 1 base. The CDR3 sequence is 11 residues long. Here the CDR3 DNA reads TGTGCCAGCACCTCCTACAATGAGCAGTTCTTC. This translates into CASTSYNEQFF.

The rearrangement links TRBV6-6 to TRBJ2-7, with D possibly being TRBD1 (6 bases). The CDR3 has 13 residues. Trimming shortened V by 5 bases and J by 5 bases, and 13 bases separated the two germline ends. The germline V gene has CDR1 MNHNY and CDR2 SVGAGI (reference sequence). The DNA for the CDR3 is TGTGCCAGCAGTAATCGACAGGTCGACGAGCAGTACTTC. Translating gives CASSNRQVDEQYF.

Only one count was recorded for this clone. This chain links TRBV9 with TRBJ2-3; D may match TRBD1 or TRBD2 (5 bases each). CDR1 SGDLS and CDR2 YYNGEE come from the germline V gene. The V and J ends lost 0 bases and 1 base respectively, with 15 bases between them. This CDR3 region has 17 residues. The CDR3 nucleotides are TGTGCCAGCAGCGTAGGGGGGAATTCTCTAGGCACAGATACGCAGTATTTT. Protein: CASSVGGNSLGTDTQYF.

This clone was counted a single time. DNA for the CDR3: TGTGCCAGCTCTCCTACGTCAGGGGGGAACACTGAAGCTTTCTTT. This encodes CASSPTSGGNTEAFF. The V gene is TRBV18, the J gene TRBJ1-1; 7 bases are a match to TRBD1. CDR1 KGHSH and CDR2 LQKENI come from the germline V gene. The CDR3 consists of 15 residues. The junction had 8 bases not matched to a gene; V was cut back by 6 bases and J by 1 base. The complete variable domain, with remaining parts taken from reference TRBV18 and TRBJ1-1, reads NAGVMQNPRHLVRRRGQEARLRCSPMKGHSHVYWYRQLPEEGLKFMVYLQKENIIDESGMPKERFSAEFPKEGPSILRIQQVVRGDSAAYFCASSPTSGGNTEAFFGQGTRLTVV.

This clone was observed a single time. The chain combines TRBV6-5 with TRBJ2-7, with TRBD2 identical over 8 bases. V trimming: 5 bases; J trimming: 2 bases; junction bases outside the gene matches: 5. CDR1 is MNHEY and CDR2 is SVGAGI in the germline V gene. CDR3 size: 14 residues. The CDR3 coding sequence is TGTGCCAGCAGTCAGACTAGCGCCACCTACGAGCAGTACTTC. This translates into CASSQTSATYEQYF.

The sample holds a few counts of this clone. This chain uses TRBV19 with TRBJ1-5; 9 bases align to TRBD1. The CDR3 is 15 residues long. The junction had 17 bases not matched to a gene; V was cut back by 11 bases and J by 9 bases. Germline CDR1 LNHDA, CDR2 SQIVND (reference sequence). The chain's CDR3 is CAATSTLQGAGPQHF. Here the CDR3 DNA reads TGTGCCGCAACGTCGACTTTACAGGGGGCAGGGCCCCAGCATTTT.

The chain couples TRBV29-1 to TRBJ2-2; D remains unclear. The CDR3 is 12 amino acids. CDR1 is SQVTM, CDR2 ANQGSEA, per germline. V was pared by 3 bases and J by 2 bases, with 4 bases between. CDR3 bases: TGCAGCGTTGACAGCAACACCGGGGAGCTGTTTTTT. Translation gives CSVDSNTGELFF.

CDR3 DNA: TGTGCCAGCAGCGTACAGGGGGCCTGGTATGGCTACACCTTC. This gives the protein CASSVQGAWYGYTF. The chain employs TRBV5-6 and TRBJ1-2; 9 bases match TRBD1. V was pared by 4 bases and J by 5 bases, with 6 bases of the junction left unmatched. CDR3 length: 14 amino acids. The germline gives CDR1 SGHDT, CDR2 YYEEEE.

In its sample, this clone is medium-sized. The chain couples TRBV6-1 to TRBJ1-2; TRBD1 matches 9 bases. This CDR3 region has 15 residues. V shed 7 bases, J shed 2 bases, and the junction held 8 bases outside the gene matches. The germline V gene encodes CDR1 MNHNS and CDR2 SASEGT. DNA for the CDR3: TGTGCCAGCATGACGGACAGGGGAGGCAACTATGGCTACACCTTC. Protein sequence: CASMTDRGGNYGYTF.

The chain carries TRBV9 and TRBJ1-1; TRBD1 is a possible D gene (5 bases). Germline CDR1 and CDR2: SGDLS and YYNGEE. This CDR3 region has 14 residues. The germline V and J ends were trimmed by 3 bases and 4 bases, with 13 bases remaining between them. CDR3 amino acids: CASSGDGMGTEAFF. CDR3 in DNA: TGTGCCAGCAGCGGGGACGGAATGGGCACTGAAGCTTTCTTT.

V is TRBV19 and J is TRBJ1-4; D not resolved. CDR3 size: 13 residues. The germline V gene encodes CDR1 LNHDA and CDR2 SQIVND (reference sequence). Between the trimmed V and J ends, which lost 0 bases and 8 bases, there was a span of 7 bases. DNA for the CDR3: TGTGCCAGTAGTATAGATGGCGGGGAAAAACTGTTTTTT. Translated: CASSIDGGEKLFF.

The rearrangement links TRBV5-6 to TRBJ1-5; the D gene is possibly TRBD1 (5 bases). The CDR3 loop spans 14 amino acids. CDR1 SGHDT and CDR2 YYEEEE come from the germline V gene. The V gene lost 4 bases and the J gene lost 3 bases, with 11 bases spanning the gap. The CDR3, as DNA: TGTGCCAGCAGCCTGGGGGGAGTCAATCAGCCCCAGCATTTT. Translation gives CASSLGGVNQPQHF.

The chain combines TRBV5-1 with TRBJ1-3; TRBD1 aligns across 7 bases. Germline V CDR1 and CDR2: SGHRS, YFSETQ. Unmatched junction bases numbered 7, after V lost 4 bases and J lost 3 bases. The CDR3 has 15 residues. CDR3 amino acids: CASSPTGNYGNTIYF. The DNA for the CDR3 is TGCGCCAGCAGCCCGACAGGGAATTATGGAAACACCATATATTTT. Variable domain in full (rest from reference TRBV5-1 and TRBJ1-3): KAGVTQTPRYLIKTRGQQVTLSCSPISGHRSVSWYQQTPGQGLQFLFEYFSETQRNKGNFPGRFSGRQFSNSRSEMNVSTLELGDSALYLCASSPTGNYGNTIYFGEGSWLTVV.

Written as DNA, the CDR3 is TGTGCCAGTAACATTGACATGTCGAACACTGAAGCTTTCTTT. This codes for CASNIDMSNTEAFF. This sequence joins TRBV19 and TRBJ1-1; D not resolved. The V gene lost 7 bases and the J gene lost 1 base, with 13 bases spanning the gap. The germline CDR1 and CDR2 sequences are LNHDA and SQIVND (reference sequence). The CDR3 runs 14 residues. The full variable domain, completed using reference TRBV19 and TRBJ1-1, is DGGITQSPKYLFRKEGQNVTLSCEQNLNHDAMYWYRQDPGQGLRLIYYSQIVNDFQKGDIAEGYSVSREKKESFPLTVTSAQKNPTAFYLCASNIDMSNTEAFFGQGTRLTVV.